This entry lists 32 T cell receptor beta chains sequenced from one sample in a study of T-cell reconstitution after alpha-beta-depleted transplantation in children. A library of TCRbeta sequences, prepared with unique molecular identifiers, was generated. TCRdb reprocessed the PCR reads with MiXCR, giving one entry per CDR3 protein. This sample yields nearly 20,000 distinct CDR3 sequences, of which roughly 13% are seen a single time; 35% belongs to the top ten. Sequencing was performed on PBMCs, mostly from graft donor cells, taken 60 days after TCRalphabeta/CD19-depleted stem cell transplant. The receptors shown here come from a female patient between 2 and 15 years old who had a stem cell transplant for congenital amegakaryocytic thrombocytopenia, so the T cells may come from the graft donor.

This clonotype was detected many times. The chain couples TRBV5-1 to TRBJ2-5, with 12 bases aligning to TRBD2. Germline loops: CDR1 SGHRS, CDR2 YFSETQ. CDR3 size: 15 residues. Trimming at V came to 2 bases and at J to 2 bases, leaving 1 base not matched to a gene. The CDR3: CASSFTSGGQETQYF. The CDR3 nucleotides are TGCGCCAGCAGCTTCACTAGCGGGGGGCAAGAGACCCAGTACTTC. Drawing the rest from reference TRBV5-1 and TRBJ2-5, the complete variable domain is KAGVTQTPRYLIKTRGQQVTLSCSPISGHRSVSWYQQTPGQGLQFLFEYFSETQRNKGNFPGRFSGRQFSNSRSEMNVSTLELGDSALYLCASSFTSGGQETQYFGPGTRLLVL.

This clonotype was counted many times. The chain has TRBV12-3 or TRBV12-4 and TRBJ2-3; 9 bases line up with TRBD1. With V trimmed by 5 bases and J by 3 bases, 6 bases remained unmatched. The CDR3 is 15 amino acids. CDR3 sequence reads: CASSRGQGHTDTQYF. DNA of the CDR3: TGTGCCAGCAGTAGGGGACAGGGTCATACAGATACGCAGTATTTT.

Many counts were recorded for this clonotype. The V and J genes are TRBV3-1 and TRBJ2-3; TRBD1 agrees at 7 bases. Trimming took 4 bases from V and 5 from J; bases not matched to a gene: 6. The germline V gene encodes CDR1 LGHDT and CDR2 YNNKEL (reference sequence). This CDR3 has 14 amino acids. CDR3 in DNA: TGTGCCAGCAGCCGGCGGACAGGTCAAGATACGCAGTATTTT. Protein sequence: CASSRRTGQDTQYF.

This clonotype was counted many times. The chain links TRBV2 to TRBJ2-3; D not certain. The V end was cut by 7 bases, the J end by 1 base, with 15 bases between. Looked up from germline, CDR1 is SNHLY and CDR2 is FYNNEI. The length of the CDR3 is 15 residues. Here the CDR3 reads CASTMQIQGTDTQYF. As DNA, the CDR3 is TGTGCCAGCACAATGCAGATCCAGGGCACAGATACGCAGTATTTT.

This clonotype was seen repeatedly, ten times or more. The chain joins TRBV7-9 to TRBJ2-3; no clear D. This CDR3 has 16 residues. The V and J ends lost 5 bases and 1 base respectively, with 16 bases between them. Per the germline V gene, CDR1 is SEHNR and CDR2 is FQNEAQ (reference sequence). CDR3 sequence: CASSPPFRWGTDTQYF. The CDR3 region has the DNA TGTGCCAGCAGCCCACCTTTTCGATGGGGCACAGATACGCAGTATTTT.

This clonotype was detected ten times or more. The chain carries TRBV5-1 and TRBJ2-2, with TRBD2 matching over 10 bases. V trimming: 4 bases; J trimming: 3 bases; junction bases outside the gene matches: 15. The CDR3 extends over 19 amino acids. The germline gives CDR1 SGHRS, CDR2 YFSETQ. The CDR3 sequence is CASSQGAGPLAGDTGELFF. CDR3 nucleotides: TGCGCCAGCAGCCAAGGAGCCGGTCCCCTAGCGGGAGACACCGGGGAGCTGTTTTTT.

This clonotype has at least ten counts. The V and J genes are TRBV7-9 and TRBJ2-2, with D unresolved. Trimming pared 5 bases from V and 5 bases from J, leaving 3 bases between. The CDR3 is 11 amino acids. The germline V gene encodes CDR1 SEHNR and CDR2 FQNEAQ (reference sequence). The CDR3 loop is CASSPTGELFF. For the CDR3, the DNA is TGTGCCAGCAGCCCGACCGGGGAGCTGTTTTTT.

This clonotype was seen many times. The rearrangement uses TRBV5-1 and TRBJ2-5, with TRBD2 as a possible D gene (5 bases). The CDR3 has 14 amino acids. CDR1 and CDR2 (germline): SGHRS, YFSETQ. Trimming removed 4 bases at V and 2 bases at J, with 12 bases between. The CDR3 loop reads CASSERVGQETQYF. In nucleotides, the CDR3 is TGCGCCAGCAGCGAGAGGGTGGGTCAAGAGACCCAGTACTTC.

Ten or more counts support this clonotype. The V and J genes are TRBV5-4 and TRBJ2-3; D remains unclear. Trimming took 2 bases from V and 0 from J, leaving 7 bases between them. Germline V lookup: CDR1 SGHNT, CDR2 YYREEE (reference sequence). The CDR3 is 14 residues long. In nucleotides, the CDR3 is TGTGCCAGCAGCTTTCGGTCTAGCACAGATACGCAGTATTTT. Amino acids: CASSFRSSTDTQYF.

This clonotype was counted many times. The rearrangement links TRBV7-2 to TRBJ2-1; D gene uncertain. The germline V gene has CDR1 SGHTA and CDR2 FQGNSA. The V end lost 2 bases, the J end lost 10 bases, and 15 bases lay between the germline ends. CDR3 length: 14 residues. The CDR3 is CASSLILSSLEQFF. As DNA, the CDR3 is TGTGCCAGCAGCTTAATTCTTAGCAGCTTAGAGCAGTTCTTC.

The table lists this clonotype with many counts. The chain employs TRBV20-1 and TRBJ1-4; possibly TRBD1 for D (6 bases). CDR1 is DFQATT, CDR2 SNEGSKA, per germline (reference sequence). The CDR3 has 13 residues. Trimming left V 6 bases short and J 7 bases short, with 15 bases between. The CDR3 sequence is CSAPSGAGEKLFF. DNA of the CDR3: TGCAGTGCCCCGTCGGGGGCGGGTGAAAAACTGTTTTTT.

This clonotype was counted many times. The chain employs TRBV10-2 and TRBJ2-7, with 11 bases that match TRBD2. Germline V gene sequence: CDR1 WSHSY, CDR2 SAAADI. The CDR3 contains 14 residues. J gave up 5 bases and V 5 bases, and 5 bases lay outside the gene matches. The CDR3 loop is CASSPLAGDHEQYF. Written as DNA, the CDR3 is TGCGCCAGCAGTCCACTAGCGGGAGATCACGAGCAGTACTTC.

In this sample, this clonotype turned up many times. V gene TRBV14 combines with J gene TRBJ2-1; 14 nucleotides align to TRBD2. The germline gives CDR1 SGHDN, CDR2 FVKESK. The CDR3 consists of 17 residues. The trim removed 3 bases at V and 7 bases at J, leaving 8 bases unmatched. The CDR3 reads CASSQMTGTSGSNEQFF. In nucleotides, the CDR3 is TGTGCCAGCAGCCAGATGACCGGGACTAGCGGGAGTAATGAGCAGTTCTTC.

This clonotype was recorded many times. This chain uses TRBV7-9 with TRBJ2-7, with no clear D. The germline gives CDR1 SEHNR, CDR2 FQNEAQ (reference sequence). The CDR3 contains 13 residues. Trimming removed 0 bases from V and 7 bases from J, with 10 bases in between. CDR3 loop: CASSLAGSREQYF. CDR3 nucleotides: TGTGCCAGCAGCTTAGCAGGGTCGAGGGAGCAGTACTTC. Variable domain in full (rest from reference TRBV7-9 and TRBJ2-7): DTGVSQNPRHKITKRGQNVTFRCDPISEHNRLYWYRQTLGQGPEFLTYFQNEAQLEKSRLLSDRFSAERPKGSFSTLEIQRTEQGDSAMYLCASSLAGSREQYFGPGTRLTVT.

The gene calls are TRBV5-5 and TRBJ2-2, with TRBD1 identical over 9 bases. CDR3 size: 15 residues. Germline V gene lookup returns CDR1 SGHKS and CDR2 YYEKEE (reference sequence). Losses at the gene ends were 4 bases for V and 7 bases for J; bases not matched to a gene: 8. The CDR3 sequence: CASSRITGGGGELFF. CDR3 bases: TGTGCCAGCAGCCGGATCACAGGGGGCGGCGGGGAGCTGTTTTTT. Full variable domain (missing parts from reference TRBV5-5 and TRBJ2-2): DAGVTQSPTHLIKTRGQQVTLRCSPISGHKSVSWYQQVLGQGPQFIFQYYEKEERGRGNFPDRFSARQFPNYSSELNVNALLLGDSALYLCASSRITGGGGELFFGEGSRLTVL.

The V gene is TRBV4-2, the J gene TRBJ2-7; a possible D gene is TRBD1 (5 bases). Germline V gives CDR1 LGHNA, CDR2 YNFKEQ. Trimming removed 0 bases from V and 5 bases from J, with 11 bases in between. The CDR3 sequence is 14 residues long. DNA of the CDR3: TGTGCCAGCAGCCAAGAGGCCAGGGCTAACGAGCAGTACTTC. This translates into CASSQEARANEQYF.

This clonotype appeared many times. V usage is TRBV6-1 and J usage is TRBJ2-7; the D is unclear. CDR1 and CDR2 from the germline V gene are MNHNS and SASEGT. The CDR3 length is 12 residues. Trimming stripped 6 bases from V and 2 bases from J, with 8 bases between. CDR3: CASRRVPYEQYF. In DNA, the CDR3 is TGTGCCAGCAGAAGGGTCCCCTACGAGCAGTACTTC.

This clonotype was recorded at least ten times. The V gene is TRBV5-1, the J gene TRBJ2-1; 7 positions match TRBD2. The CDR3 is made up of 14 amino acids. The V segment lost 3 bases and the J segment 8 bases; nucleotides outside the gene matches: 8. The germline V gene has CDR1 SGHRS and CDR2 YFSETQ. Here the CDR3 DNA reads TGCGCCAGCAGCTCCCTACTAGCGTTCGATGAGCAGTTCTTC. Protein product: CASSSLLAFDEQFF.

This clonotype was seen at least ten times. The chain is built from TRBV11-2 and TRBJ1-6, with D possibly being TRBD1 (5 bases). Between the trimmed V and J ends, which lost 1 base and 4 bases, there was a span of 11 bases. CDR1 SGHAT and CDR2 FQNNGV come from the germline V gene. The CDR3 spans 16 residues. The CDR3 nucleotides are TGTGCCAGCAGCTTAGGACGGGGCGTTTATAATTCACCCCTCCACTTT. Protein: CASSLGRGVYNSPLHF.

This chain uses TRBV21-1 with TRBJ2-7; TRBD1, the table's D call, lacks a check against the DNA. TRBV21-1 is labeled a pseudogene. The CDR3 covers 11 residues. DNA of the CDR3: TGTGCCAGCGACAGGGGGCGCGAGCAGTACTTC. This codes for CASDRGREQYF.

The sample holds many counts of this clonotype. The chain carries TRBV5-1 and TRBJ2-3; tentative D call: TRBD1 (5 bases). Trimming stripped 6 bases from V and 2 bases from J, with 10 bases between. The CDR3 is 13 residues long. Germline assignment: CDR1 SGHRS and CDR2 YFSETQ. CDR3 protein: CASNPGYTDTQYF. The CDR3 coding sequence is TGCGCCAGCAACCCAGGGTACACAGATACGCAGTATTTT.

This clonotype was seen a handful of times. Written as DNA, the CDR3 is TGTGCCAGCAGTTTTTTGGGGGACAGGATAACTTTCTTT. It encodes CASSFLGDRITFF. The chain employs TRBV27 and TRBJ1-1, with 8 bases fitting TRBD1. After removal of 3 bases from V and 12 bases from J, the junction contained 9 bases not matched to a gene. The CDR3 is 13 amino acids. Germline V lookup: CDR1 MNHEY, CDR2 SMNVEV (reference sequence).

This clonotype was counted at least ten times. The chain uses TRBV6-5 and TRBJ1-1, with D tentatively TRBD1 (5 bases). The CDR3 runs 15 residues. Germline V gives CDR1 MNHEY, CDR2 SVGAGI. V dropped 0 bases and J dropped 0 bases, with 8 bases sitting between them. CDR3 in DNA: TGTGCCAGCAGTTACTCGCCGGACATGAACACTGAAGCTTTCTTT. This encodes CASSYSPDMNTEAFF.

The V call is TRBV29-1, the J call TRBJ2-3, with 7 bases fitting TRBD1. This CDR3 is 15 amino acids long. Unmatched junction bases numbered 11, after V lost 8 bases and J lost 0 bases. Germline values: CDR1 SQVTM, CDR2 ANQGSEA. CDR3 sequence: CSTTKGQSSTDTQYF. In DNA, the CDR3 is TGCAGCACAACTAAGGGACAGAGTAGCACAGATACGCAGTATTTT.

This clonotype came up many times. This chain links TRBV7-9 with TRBJ2-7; D is undetermined. This CDR3 region has 18 residues. V dropped 2 bases and J dropped 6 bases, with 26 bases sitting between them. Per the germline V gene, CDR1 is SEHNR and CDR2 is FQNEAQ (reference sequence). CDR3 sequence: CASSLRSLSKDLTIEQYF. CDR3 nucleotide sequence: TGTGCCAGCAGCTTACGGAGTTTGAGTAAGGATTTAACGATCGAGCAGTACTTC.

The table lists this clonotype with many counts. The chain combines TRBV20-1 with TRBJ2-5, with a tentative D call TRBD2 (6 bases). Germline V gene sequence: CDR1 DFQATT, CDR2 SNEGSKA (reference sequence). The CDR3 runs 16 residues. V lost 6 bases to trimming and J lost 1 base, with 21 bases between them. The DNA of the CDR3 is TGCAGTGCACACGGGACTGGGTATCTTCGCCAAGAGACCCAGTACTTC. This translates into CSAHGTGYLRQETQYF.

By frequency in the sample, this clonotype is medium-sized. This rearrangement joins TRBV11-2 to TRBJ2-1; D not certain. The length of the CDR3 is 16 residues. Germline V gene data show CDR1 as SGHAT and CDR2 as FQNNGV. Trimming took off 5 bases at V and 0 bases at J, with 14 bases between the two ends. This chain's CDR3 is CASSPHGQNSYNEQFF. The CDR3 DNA reads as TGTGCCAGCAGCCCACACGGGCAGAACTCCTACAATGAGCAGTTCTTC.

Many counts were recorded for this clonotype. V usage is TRBV5-1 and J usage is TRBJ2-7; 10 bases are a match to TRBD1. The CDR3 totals 15 residues. Trimming at V came to 4 bases and at J to 5 bases, leaving 9 bases not matched to a gene. Germline CDR1 SGHRS, CDR2 YFSETQ. CDR3: CASSADRGVRHEQYF. The CDR3 nucleotides are TGCGCCAGCAGCGCGGACAGGGGGGTCCGCCACGAGCAGTACTTC.

This clonotype has at least ten counts. The genes are TRBV9 and TRBJ2-7; D ambiguous. CDR3 length: 14 residues. CDR1 and CDR2 (germline): SGDLS, YYNGEE. Trimming pared 0 bases from V and 3 bases from J, leaving 10 bases between. CDR3 loop: CASSVGHTDYEQYF. The CDR3 DNA reads TGTGCCAGCAGCGTAGGACACACCGACTACGAGCAGTACTTC.

This clonotype rates as medium-sized. Mismatch with germline at one junction end may stem from a read error. This rearrangement joins TRBV12-3 or TRBV12-4 to TRBJ2-5; D might be TRBD2 (6 bases). This CDR3 spans 13 amino acids. CDR3 residues: CASSVAVQETQYF. DNA for the CDR3: TGTGCCAGCAGTGTAGCGGTTCAAGAGACCCAGTACTTC.

This chain's CDR3 is CASSPGLESSYEQYF. DNA of the CDR3: TGTGCCAGCAGCCCCGGGCTGGAGAGCTCCTACGAGCAGTACTTC. The gene calls are TRBV5-6 and TRBJ2-7; D unresolved. V was clipped by 4 bases and J by 0 bases, with 14 bases between them. Germline values: CDR1 SGHDT, CDR2 YYEEEE. The CDR3 loop spans 15 amino acids.

This clonotype has at least ten counts. This chain joins TRBV20-1 and TRBJ2-3; 11 nucleotides align to TRBD2. V trimming: 4 bases; J trimming: 5 bases; junction bases outside the gene matches: 8. The CDR3 is 15 residues long. Germline CDR1 is DFQATT and CDR2 is SNEGSKA (reference sequence). This chain's CDR3 is CSAIIAGGPVDTQYF. CDR3 DNA sequence: TGCAGTGCTATAATAGCGGGAGGGCCGGTAGATACGCAGTATTTT.